This T cell receptor beta chain originates from a study of graft-versus-host responses after intestinal transplantation. For the study at large: Each transplant was multivisceral, liver-intestinal, or isolated intestinal. Induction using anti-thymocyte globulin, followed by tacrolimus and steroids for about 3 years, was given to all recipients.

CDR1 SGDLS and CDR2 YYNGEE come from the germline V gene. The V gene lost 7 bases and the J gene lost 6 bases, with 11 bases spanning the gap. The CDR3 covers 12 residues. As to this clone: Its target is not known.

Whole-study results and caveats: Recipient bone marrow held GvH clones, some seen earlier in ileum or blood. Early after transplant, HvG declines were associated with peak levels of circulating GvH clones.

TCRdb's table, derived via immunoSEQ multiplex PCR, lists solely in-frame clones and lacks some. This repertoire shows roughly 120,000 clones, about 95% found once; its top ten account for 3.3%. The clonotype comes from a human donor who received an intestinal transplant. The rearrangement uses TRBV9 and TRBJ2-1, with D tentatively TRBD1 (5 bases). The sequencing used unstimulated CD8+ T cells sorted from spleen or lymph node cells, collected before intestinal transplant. The CDR3 nucleotides read TGTGCCAGCCAGGGCCCACTCAATGAGCAGTTCTTC. Protein: CASQGPLNEQFF.